The present T cell receptor beta chain was sequenced within a study of cytomegalovirus exposure and HLA in healthy donors (dated by TCRdb to 2017 to 2019). Looking at the study overall: An earlier analysis of roughly 630 of the donors reported more than 250 Gb of sequence data and some 120 million unique TCR beta sequences from about 179 million T cells. All discovery cohort repertoires had been generated using a single sequencing platform. The aim of the study was to test whether cataloging public T cell receptors could identify signatures of past pathogen exposure. To predict cytomegalovirus infection status, the study brought together high-throughput TCR immunosequencing, statistical association of individual TCRs with disease status, and machine learning. An earlier analysis of nearly 600 of the donors applied high-throughput TCR beta sequencing to assess whether each TCR beta V gene segment acted as functional or pseudogenic. Using immunosequencing, the study profiled T cell repertoires from around 670 subjects and related those repertoires to cytomegalovirus serostatus. Of the roughly 400 genotyped donors, approximately 80% fell in the genetic ancestry cluster associated with self-reported Caucasian donors. In the later analysis, no new phenotypic data were used to find candidate immune exposures; instead, reliance was placed on TCR beta sequences and their occurrence across donors. Because of strong linkage in the cohort, 5 or 6 DR-DQ haplotypes were treated as single units for association and clustering. Genome-wide SNP genotypes for about 65% of the 666 donors were used in a later genetic analysis, which treated that subset as a discovery cohort. A later analysis re-examined previously published TCR beta repertoires from just over 650 donors and added high-resolution HLA genotyping to investigate patterns of TCR occurrence. In addition to the first cohort of 666 subjects, a separate validation cohort of 120 different subjects was used. Alongside the repertoire data, information on donor age, sex, ethnicity and CMV serostatus was compiled. The number of donors typed differed by locus, with roughly 620-630 for A, B, C, DRB1 and DQB1, roughly 550 for DQA1, about 610 for DPA1, and around 430 for DPB1. Across 398 genotyped donors of the cohort, an average of approximately 220,000 unique TCR beta nucleotide sequences per donor were sequenced, and 15% to 20% of those sequences were non-productive. An early release that covered fewer than 750 HLA-typed donors contained approximately 300 gigabases of sequencing data and 80 million or so unique TCR sequences. Both class I and class II loci were covered by HLA typing, at four-digit resolution. What the work shows at the level of the full study, not this receptor alone: A later analysis found that TCR association rates varied across HLA loci, with DRB1 alleles showing the most associated TCRs and HLA-C alleles the fewest. A further reported finding was that TCR beta sequences accurately predicted the HLA-A and HLA-B alleles for most subjects in the first cohort. Only TCR beta chains were sequenced in this cohort, and the absence of alpha or paired-chain data limited detectable features. Correlated functional status among segregating V segments might be attributable to linkage disequilibrium, but an unknown experimental factor could not be ruled out. Because some donors lacked HLA typing at each locus, the association tests relied only on the typed subset. A later genetic analysis reported fewer N-insertions in productive TCRs among donors in an Asian-associated ancestry cluster than the roughly 700-donor mean. Several of the top co-occurrence clusters appeared to be linked to parvovirus B19, influenza, CMV and Epstein-Barr virus, according to a later analysis. A total of 150 to 200 TCR beta chains were listed by the study as associated with cytomegalovirus. According to the authors, the approach could potentially be generalized to other disease states and immunological phenotypes. When HLA alleles, especially DR and DQ, strongly co-occurred, TCR associations were difficult to assign to individual alleles. Presence/absence analyses assumed roughly uniform sequencing depth across donors, an assumption that may not hold. In a later analysis, 15,000 to 20,000 TCR beta sequences were associated with specific HLA alleles at a false discovery rate of 0.05. The classifier was reported to diagnose cytomegalovirus status with high specificity and sensitivity in both the original and validation cohorts. An association between a missense DCLRE1C variant and V-gene and J-gene trimming of TCR beta chains was found in a later genetic analysis and replicated in an independent cohort. The earlier analysis of approximately 560 of the donors excluded 15 to 20 rarely observed V segments, including chromosome 9 orphons, because counts were too low. A group of highly shared sequence variants was considered likely to be a technical artifact of the sequencing pipeline. Across donors, most TCR sequences were observed very rarely, whereas some public TCRs were present in many individuals. According to a later analysis, most CMV-associated TCR beta chains appeared to be HLA-restricted, and the HLA associations seemed to be driven largely by CMV exposure. Some IMGT-functional V segments, including TRBV6-2 and TRBV6-3, could not be distinguished by the 87-base-pair reads and were therefore excluded. In vitro tests confirmed that a few of the cytomegalovirus-associated TCR beta chains recognize cytomegalovirus antigens. Compared with equally common non-associated chains, HLA-associated TCR beta chains in a later analysis were more clonally expanded and had lower generation probabilities. An earlier analysis of approximately 590 of the donors showed that most TCR beta V segments appeared in productive rearrangements either about 87% or about 30% of the time, which broadly matched IMGT annotations. The only immune exposure information available for the cohort was CMV serostatus.

Trimmed from V: 0 bases; trimmed from J: 6 bases; junction bases lacking a gene match: 5. From the cysteine through the phenylalanine, the CDR3 covers 15 amino acids. Only the CDR3 DNA stays, 45 bases, in frame from base 1. CDR1 and CDR2 (SGDLS, YYNGEE) derive from the germline V gene. The library was produced with the immunoSEQ multiplex PCR assay. For the multiplex PCR, a mixture combining 60 forward primers for TCR Vbeta segments and 13 reverse primers for TCR Jbeta segments was used. A multiplex PCR assay on genomic DNA amplified the CDR3 region of rearranged TCR beta genes. The amplified TCR beta libraries were sequenced on the Illumina HiSeq System as 87-base-pair reads. In the source study's methods: A later analysis counted some 80 million unique TCR beta chains across the 550 to 750 repertoires, and 9.5 million to 11 million of these chains were shared by at least two donors. A nearest-neighbor algorithm error-corrected the raw reads and collapsed the reads into unique sequences, merging closely related sequences to remove PCR and sequencing errors. CDR3 sequences were aligned to IMGT reference sequences to assign V, D and J gene segments. For a sequence to be retained, a match of at least six nucleotides to both a V gene segment and a J gene segment was required. Rearrangements were classified as productive when the CDR3 lacked stop codons and remained in frame with V and J, and all other rearrangements were classified as non-productive. Following IMGT convention, CDR3 was defined as the stretch from the second conserved V-encoded cysteine up to the conserved J-encoded phenylalanine. In an earlier analysis of approximately 590 of the donors, sequences lacking an unambiguous match to a single V gene segment were excluded. An earlier analysis of fewer than 650 of the donors classified V segments as functional when productive rearrangements were above 56.7% and as segregating when the standard deviation between donors was above 5%. To diagnose cytomegalovirus status from the catalog of TCR beta chain sequences, a statistical classification framework was built. A later analysis assigned V and J genes by comparing TCR nucleotide sequences with IMGT/GENE-DB human TR gene sequences. A later analysis assigned CDR3 sequences and most-parsimonious VDJ recombination scenarios with the TCRdist pipeline. In a later analysis, every TCR beta chain was defined by the combination of its CDR3 amino acid sequence and its V-gene family, and reads without a unique V-gene family were dropped. As a way to deal with suspected cross-contamination and a sequencing artifact, a later analysis dropped roughly 600 nucleotide sequences that were highly shared and had low generation probability. For each public chain, a later analysis derived a clonal expansion index from normalized ranks of inferred template counts within each repertoire. In a later analysis, generation probabilities were computed using a VDJ recombination model fitted to out-of-frame rearrangements, and the results were checked against IGoR. In a later analysis, TCR-TCR, TCR-HLA and TCR-CMV co-occurrence was scored with hypergeometric tests, and a repertoire-size bias correction was applied to TCR pairs. In a later analysis, false discovery rates were estimated by permuting HLA or CMV assignments 20 times. A later analysis grouped co-occurring TCRs with DBSCAN, adding TCRdist sequence similarity when clustering within HLA-allele-positive subsets. Co-occurrence clustering excluded repertoires with fewer than 30,000 or more than 120,000 public chains, plus five with anomalous nucleotide sharing. Here the immuneACCESS table is served through TCRdb, limited to in-frame sequences with V and J called. Missing clones are a known gap in these copies; in checked studies unresolved V genes cover under half, and the rest lacks a known reason. V and J calls and clone size are as listed in that table; D and trimming were resolved from the DNA. Here the sample has over 130,000 clones; 80% occur a single time. Clones ranked in the top ten supply about 1.2% of the sample.

Of note for this clone: The specificity of this receptor is unknown. No base qualities exist here, and no much larger clone lies one base off it.

In total, roughly 670 healthy bone marrow donors made up the cohort. All cohort members were sampled while nominally healthy, although unrecorded immune exposures were likely present. The donor was CMV seronegative and was included in the group of about 350 seronegative cohort members. Each donor provided a peripheral blood sample, and peripheral blood mononuclear cells were used for TCR beta sequencing. The Qiagen DNeasy Blood Extraction Kit was used to extract genomic DNA from the blood cell samples. The source of this sequence is a female donor in good health and CMV-seronegative. This chain is built from TRBV9 and TRBJ1-2; the junction holds 10 bases that match TRBD1. The sequenced sample consisted of PBMCs. The CDR3 reads CASSVDPGTGDGYTF. The DNA sequence follows: TGTGCCAGCAGCGTAGACCCCGGGACAGGGGATGGCTACACCTTC.